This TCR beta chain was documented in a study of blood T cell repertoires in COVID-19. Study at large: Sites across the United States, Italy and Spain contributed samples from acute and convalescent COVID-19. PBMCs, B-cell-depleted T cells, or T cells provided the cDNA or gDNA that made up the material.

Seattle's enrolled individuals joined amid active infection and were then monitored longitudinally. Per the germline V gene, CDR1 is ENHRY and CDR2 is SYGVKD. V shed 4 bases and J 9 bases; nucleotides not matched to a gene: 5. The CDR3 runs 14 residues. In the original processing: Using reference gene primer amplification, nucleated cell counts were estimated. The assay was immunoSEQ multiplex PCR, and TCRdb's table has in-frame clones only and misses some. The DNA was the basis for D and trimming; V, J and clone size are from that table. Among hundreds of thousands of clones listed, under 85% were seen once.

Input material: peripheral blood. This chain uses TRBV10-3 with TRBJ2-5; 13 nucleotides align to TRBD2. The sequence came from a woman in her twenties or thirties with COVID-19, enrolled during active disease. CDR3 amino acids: CAISGLAGGGPQYF. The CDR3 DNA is TGTGCCATCAGTGGACTAGCGGGGGGCGGACCCCAGTACTTC.